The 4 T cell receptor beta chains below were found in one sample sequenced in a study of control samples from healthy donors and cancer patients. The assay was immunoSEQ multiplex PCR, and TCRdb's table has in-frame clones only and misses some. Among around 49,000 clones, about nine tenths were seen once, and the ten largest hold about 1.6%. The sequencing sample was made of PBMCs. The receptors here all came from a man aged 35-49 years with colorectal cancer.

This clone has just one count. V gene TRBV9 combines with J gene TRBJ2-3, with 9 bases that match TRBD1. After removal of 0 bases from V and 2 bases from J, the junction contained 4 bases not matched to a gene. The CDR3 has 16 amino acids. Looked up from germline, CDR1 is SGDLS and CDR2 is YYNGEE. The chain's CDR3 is CASSVATGGHTDTQYF. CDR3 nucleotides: TGTGCCAGCAGCGTAGCGACAGGGGGGCACACAGATACGCAGTATTTT.

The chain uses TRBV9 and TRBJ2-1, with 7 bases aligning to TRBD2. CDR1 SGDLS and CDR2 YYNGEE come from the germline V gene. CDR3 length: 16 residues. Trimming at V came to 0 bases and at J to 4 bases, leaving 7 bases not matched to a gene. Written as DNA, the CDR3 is TGTGCCAGCAGCGTAGCTAGCAGCGGGACTTACAATGAGCAGTTCTTC. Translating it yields CASSVASSGTYNEQFF.

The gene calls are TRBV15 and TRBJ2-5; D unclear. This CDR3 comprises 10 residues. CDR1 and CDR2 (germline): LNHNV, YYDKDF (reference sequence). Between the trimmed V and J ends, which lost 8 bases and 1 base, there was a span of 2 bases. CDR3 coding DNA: TGTGCCACCGGCCAAGAGACCCAGTACTTC. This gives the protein CATGQETQYF.

Written as DNA, the CDR3 is TGTGCCAGCAGCTTGGACAGGACCGGGATGAGGACTGAAGCTTTCTTT. This gives the protein CASSLDRTGMRTEAFF. The chain carries TRBV5-8 and TRBJ1-1, with D tentatively TRBD1 (5 bases). V was cut by 0 bases and J by 5 bases, with 17 bases left in between. The CDR3 length is 16 residues. CDR1 and CDR2 from the germline V gene are SGHTS and YDEGEE.